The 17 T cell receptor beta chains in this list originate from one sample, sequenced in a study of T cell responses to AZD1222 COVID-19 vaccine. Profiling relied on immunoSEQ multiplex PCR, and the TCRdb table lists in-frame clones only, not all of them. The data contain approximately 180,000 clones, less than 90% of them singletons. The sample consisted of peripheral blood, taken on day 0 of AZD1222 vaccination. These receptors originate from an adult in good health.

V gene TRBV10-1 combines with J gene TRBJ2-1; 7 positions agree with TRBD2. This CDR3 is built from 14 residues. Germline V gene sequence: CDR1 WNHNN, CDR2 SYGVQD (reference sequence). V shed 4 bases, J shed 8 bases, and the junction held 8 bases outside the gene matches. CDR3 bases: TGCGCCAGCAGTGCCGGCGGGAGTGGCGATGAGCAGTTCTTC. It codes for CASSAGGSGDEQFF.

CDR3 nucleotides: TGTGCCAGCAGTACTACGAGCTCCTACAATGAGCAGTTCTTC. Protein: CASSTTSSYNEQFF. The chain links TRBV6-5 to TRBJ2-1; D not certain. The CDR3 sequence is 14 residues long. Germline V gene data show CDR1 as MNHEY and CDR2 as SVGAGI. With 5 bases removed from V and 0 bases from J, the gap between germline ends came to 8 bases.

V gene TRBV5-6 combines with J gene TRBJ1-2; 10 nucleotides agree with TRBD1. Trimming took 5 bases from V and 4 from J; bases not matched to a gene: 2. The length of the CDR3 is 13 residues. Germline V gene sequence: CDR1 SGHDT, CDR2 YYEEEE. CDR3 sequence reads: CASSRDRGYGYTF. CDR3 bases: TGTGCCAGCAGTCGGGACAGGGGCTATGGCTACACCTTC.

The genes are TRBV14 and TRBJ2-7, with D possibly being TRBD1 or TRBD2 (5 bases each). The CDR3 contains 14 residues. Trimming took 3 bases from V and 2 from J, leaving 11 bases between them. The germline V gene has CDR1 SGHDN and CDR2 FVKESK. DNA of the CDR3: TGTGCCAGCAGCCAGGCGAGGGGTCCCTACGAGCAGTACTTC. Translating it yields CASSQARGPYEQYF.

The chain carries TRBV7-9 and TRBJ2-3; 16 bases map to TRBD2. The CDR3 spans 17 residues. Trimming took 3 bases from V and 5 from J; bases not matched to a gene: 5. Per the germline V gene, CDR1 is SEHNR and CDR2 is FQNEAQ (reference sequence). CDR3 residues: CASSFYGTSGRVDTQYF. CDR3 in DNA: TGTGCCAGCAGCTTCTATGGGACTAGCGGGAGGGTAGATACGCAGTATTTT.

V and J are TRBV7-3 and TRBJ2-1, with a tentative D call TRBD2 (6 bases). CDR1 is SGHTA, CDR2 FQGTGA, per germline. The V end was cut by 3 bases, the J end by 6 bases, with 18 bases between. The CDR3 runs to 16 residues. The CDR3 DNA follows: TGTGCCAGCAGCTTTGGTCCAGCAGCGGGTTCCAATGAGCAGTTCTTC. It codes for CASSFGPAAGSNEQFF.

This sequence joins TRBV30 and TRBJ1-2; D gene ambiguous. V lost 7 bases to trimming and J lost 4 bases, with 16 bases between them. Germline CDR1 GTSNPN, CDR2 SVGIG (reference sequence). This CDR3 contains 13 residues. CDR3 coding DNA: TGTGCCTCTAACCTTCTAGGATTCTATGGCTACACCTTC. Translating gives CASNLLGFYGYTF.

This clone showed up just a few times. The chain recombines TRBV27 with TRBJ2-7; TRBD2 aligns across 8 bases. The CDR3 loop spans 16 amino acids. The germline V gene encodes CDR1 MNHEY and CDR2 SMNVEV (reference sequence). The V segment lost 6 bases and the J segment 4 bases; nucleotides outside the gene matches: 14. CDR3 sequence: CASSLGTGGSVYEQYF. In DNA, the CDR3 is TGTGCCAGCAGCCTCGGGACGGGAGGGAGCGTATACGAGCAGTACTTC.

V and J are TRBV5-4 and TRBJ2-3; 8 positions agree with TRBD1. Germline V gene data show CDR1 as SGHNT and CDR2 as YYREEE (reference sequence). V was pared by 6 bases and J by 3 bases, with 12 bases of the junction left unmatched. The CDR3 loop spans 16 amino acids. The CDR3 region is CASNRQGAGLTDTQYF. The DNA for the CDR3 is TGTGCCAGCAACCGCCAGGGGGCCGGCCTAACAGATACGCAGTATTTT.

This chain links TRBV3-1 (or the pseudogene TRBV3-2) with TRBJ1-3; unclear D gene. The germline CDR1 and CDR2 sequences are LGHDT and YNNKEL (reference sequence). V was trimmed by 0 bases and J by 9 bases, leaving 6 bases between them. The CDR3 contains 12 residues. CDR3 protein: CASSQEYSTIYF. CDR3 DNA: TGTGCCAGCAGCCAAGAGTACAGCACCATATATTTT.

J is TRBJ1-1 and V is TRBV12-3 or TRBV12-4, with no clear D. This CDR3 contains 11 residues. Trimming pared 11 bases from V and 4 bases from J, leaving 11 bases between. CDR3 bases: TGTGCCGTAGGTTCCGGCACTGAAGCTTTCTTT. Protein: CAVGSGTEAFF.

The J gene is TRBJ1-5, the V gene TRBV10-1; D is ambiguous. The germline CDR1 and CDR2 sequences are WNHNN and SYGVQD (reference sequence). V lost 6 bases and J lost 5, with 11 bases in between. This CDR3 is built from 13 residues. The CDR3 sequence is CASSVSTDQPQHF. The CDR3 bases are TGCGCCAGCAGCGTTTCAACGGATCAGCCCCAGCATTTT.

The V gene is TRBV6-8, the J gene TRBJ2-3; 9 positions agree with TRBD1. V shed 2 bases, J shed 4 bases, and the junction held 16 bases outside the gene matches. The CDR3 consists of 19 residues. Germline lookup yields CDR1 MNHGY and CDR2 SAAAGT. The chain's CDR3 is CASSYAPGSGQGTPDTQYF. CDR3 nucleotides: TGTGCCAGCAGTTACGCCCCGGGGTCGGGACAGGGAACCCCAGATACGCAGTATTTT.

The CDR3 nucleotides are TGTGCCAGTAGAGCAGACAGGGGGAACACCGGGGAGCTGTTTTTT. Translating gives CASRADRGNTGELFF. The chain couples TRBV19 to TRBJ2-2; 8 bases agree with TRBD1. This CDR3 has 15 residues. The junction had 4 bases not matched to a gene; V was cut back by 6 bases and J by 1 base. CDR1 is LNHDA, CDR2 SQIVND, per germline (reference sequence).

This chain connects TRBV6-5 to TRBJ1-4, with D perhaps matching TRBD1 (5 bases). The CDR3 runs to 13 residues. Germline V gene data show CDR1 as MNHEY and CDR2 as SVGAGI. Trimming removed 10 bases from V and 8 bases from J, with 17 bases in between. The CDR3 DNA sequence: TGTGCCACCTCGCAGGGTTTGGGCGAAAAACTGTTTTTT. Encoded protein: CATSQGLGEKLFF.

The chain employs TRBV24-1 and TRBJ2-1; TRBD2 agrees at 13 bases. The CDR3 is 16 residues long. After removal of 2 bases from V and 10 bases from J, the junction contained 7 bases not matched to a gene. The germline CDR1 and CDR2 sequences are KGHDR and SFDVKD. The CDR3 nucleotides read TGTGCCACCAGTGATTCTACTAGCGGGGGGGCAAGGGAGCAGTTCTTC. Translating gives CATSDSTSGGAREQFF.

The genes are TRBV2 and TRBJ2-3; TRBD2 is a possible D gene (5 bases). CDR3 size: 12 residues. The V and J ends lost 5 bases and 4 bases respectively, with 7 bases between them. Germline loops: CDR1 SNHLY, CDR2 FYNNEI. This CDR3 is CASSQEADTQYF. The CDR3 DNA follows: TGTGCCAGCAGTCAGGAGGCAGATACGCAGTATTTT.